The next 6 T cell receptor beta chains were all read from a single sample in a study of blood T cell repertoires in COVID-19 (dated by TCRdb to 2020 to 2022). Receptors were amplified or captured by the immunoSEQ multiplex PCR assay. TCRdb obtained this table from immuneACCESS and retained in-frame rearrangements with V and J assigned. These tables miss some clones; where compared with another copy, unresolved V genes account for less than half of the shortfall, and the remainder is unexplained. This sample has around 300,000 clones in its table, and 80% to 90% of those were observed once. The ten largest account for roughly 11% of the sample. Sequencing input: peripheral blood. These receptors originate from a woman between 65 and 79 years old with acute or convalescent COVID-19.

The chain has TRBV5-4 and TRBJ1-1, with D possibly TRBD1 on 6 matching bases. V was cut by 3 bases and J by 1 base, with 10 bases left in between. Germline lookup yields CDR1 SGHNT and CDR2 YYREEE (reference sequence). The CDR3 is 14 amino acids. CDR3 amino acids: CASSSLDRNTEAFF. CDR3 coding DNA: TGTGCCAGCAGCTCTCTGGACAGGAACACTGAAGCTTTCTTT. Full variable domain (remainder filled in from reference TRBV5-4 and TRBJ1-1): ETGVTQSPTHLIKTRGQQVTLRCSSQSGHNTVSWYQQALGQGPQFIFQYYREEENGRGNFPPRFSGLQFPNYSSELNVNALELDDSALYLCASSSLDRNTEAFFGQGTRLTVV.

V and J are TRBV7-8 and TRBJ2-2; 9 bases line up with TRBD1. The CDR3 has 16 amino acids. J gave up 4 bases and V 5 bases, and 8 bases lay outside the gene matches. Germline values: CDR1 SGHVS, CDR2 FQNEAQ. CDR3 amino acids: CASSPRTGVSTGELFF. DNA of the CDR3: TGTGCCAGCAGCCCCCGGACAGGGGTCTCCACCGGGGAGCTGTTTTTT.

Only one count was recorded for this clone. The J gene is TRBJ2-6, the V gene TRBV7-6; 7 bases agree with TRBD1. Unmatched junction bases numbered 12, after V lost 6 bases and J lost 4 bases. CDR1 and CDR2 from the germline V gene are SGHVS and FNYEAQ. The CDR3 is 17 residues long. CDR3 nucleotide sequence: TGTGCCAGCAGGTCCCGACAGGGACAAGGAGGGGCCAACGTCCTGACTTTC. This translates into CASRSRQGQGGANVLTF.

V usage is TRBV6-1 and J usage is TRBJ1-1; a weak D match, TRBD1 (5 bases). Germline CDR1 is MNHNS and CDR2 is SASEGT. V was pared by 5 bases and J by 6 bases, with 13 bases between. The CDR3 loop spans 13 amino acids. This chain's CDR3 is CASSLVPGAEAFF. CDR3 sequence (DNA): TGTGCCAGCAGTTTGGTTCCGGGGGCTGAAGCTTTCTTT.

The CDR3 region has the DNA TGCAGTGCTAGTCCCGGGACAGGGGTCTACGAGCAGTACTTC. This codes for CSASPGTGVYEQYF. The chain is built from TRBV20-1 and TRBJ2-7; TRBD1 aligns across 10 bases. Unmatched junction bases numbered 5, after V lost 3 bases and J lost 3 bases. The CDR3 has 14 amino acids. Per germline, CDR1 DFQATT and CDR2 SNEGSKA (reference sequence).

V gene TRBV12-3 or TRBV12-4 combines with J gene TRBJ1-4; D uncertain. Deletions cut 5 bases from V and 13 bases from J, with 17 bases between. This CDR3 is 13 amino acids long. Here the CDR3 DNA reads TGTGCCAGCAGTCCCCTGGGTAAGTCGGGACTGTTTTTT. Amino acids: CASSPLGKSGLFF.